The 14 T cell receptor beta chains reported below all come from one sample, sequenced in a study of CD8+CD57+ T cells in acquired aplastic anemia. TCR beta VDJ combinations and CDR3 sequences were profiled from genomic DNA. TCRdb reanalysed the reads using MiXCR and keeps one entry per CDR3 protein. The data show about 190,000 distinct CDR3 sequences, 48% seen once. Patients who underwent sequencing had shown CD8+CD57+ cell expansion by flow cytometry. Sequenced material: sorted CD4+, CD8+, or CD8+CD57+ T cells (not recorded which) from PBMCs. These receptors all come from a human donor with aplastic anemia.

This clonotype was observed many times. The chain employs TRBV2 and TRBJ2-5; D is perhaps TRBD1 (6 bases). This CDR3 has 13 amino acids. The V and J ends lost 3 bases and 5 bases respectively, with 10 bases between them. Germline loops: CDR1 SNHLY, CDR2 FYNNEI. The CDR3 protein is CASSDRGRETQYF. The CDR3 nucleotides are TGTGCCAGCAGTGACAGGGGCCGGGAGACCCAGTACTTC.

Only a few counts were recorded for this clonotype. This sequence joins TRBV2 and TRBJ2-7; 7 nucleotides match TRBD2. The CDR3 has 15 residues. Germline CDR1 is SNHLY and CDR2 is FYNNEI. V gave up 3 bases and J gave up 1 base; unmatched junction bases: 6. The CDR3 DNA follows: TGTGCCAGCAGTGAGGAGGGAGGGCGATCCTACGAGCAGTACTTC. Encoded protein: CASSEEGGRSYEQYF.

The J gene is TRBJ2-7, the V gene TRBV20-1; no clear D gene. V lost 0 bases and J lost 3, with 18 bases in between. The CDR3 consists of 16 residues. Germline-derived CDR1 and CDR2 are DFQATT and SNEGSKA (reference sequence). Here the CDR3 reads CSAREFGNPRSYEQYF. The CDR3 DNA reads as TGCAGTGCTAGAGAGTTTGGGAACCCGCGGAGCTACGAGCAGTACTTC.

Concerning this clonotype: A junction end diverges from the germline sequence, so it may reflect a read error. The CDR3 here is CARSGGYTEAFF. The DNA of the CDR3 is TGTGCCCGGAGTGGAGGGTACACTGAAGCTTTCTTT. The chain recombines TRBV30 with TRBJ1-1; D remains unclear. The germline V gene encodes CDR1 GTSNPN and CDR2 SVGIG (reference sequence). The CDR3 length is 12 residues.

This chain links TRBV13 with TRBJ2-7, with 9 bases fitting TRBD1. The germline CDR1 and CDR2 sequences are PRHDT and FYEKMQ (reference sequence). Losses at the gene ends were 6 bases for V and 5 bases for J; bases not matched to a gene: 14. The CDR3 runs 16 residues. CDR3: CASSLTPGQGHHEQYF. Written as DNA, the CDR3 is TGTGCCAGCAGTCTTACTCCGGGACAGGGTCATCACGAGCAGTACTTC.

The V gene is TRBV19, the J gene TRBJ1-2; the D gene is possibly TRBD1 (6 bases). The CDR3 is made up of 16 amino acids. The germline gives CDR1 LNHDA, CDR2 SQIVND (reference sequence). Trimming cost V 5 bases and J 5 bases, with 21 bases left between them. The DNA for the CDR3 is TGTGCCAGTAGTGCCCCTAGGCGGGGGGCGGAGTATGGCTACACCTTC. It codes for CASSAPRRGAEYGYTF.

This clonotype was seen repeatedly, ten times or more. V and J are TRBV12-3 or TRBV12-4 and TRBJ1-2; D remains unclear. This CDR3 is built from 14 residues. Trimming shortened V by 2 bases and J by 7 bases, and 14 bases separated the two germline ends. This CDR3 is CASSLRTAPSGYTF. CDR3 DNA: TGTGCCAGCAGTTTAAGAACGGCCCCTTCTGGCTACACCTTC.

This clonotype was picked up one time. A much larger clone lies a single base off, so this may be a read error. In this CDR3 the conserved last residue, phenylalanine or tryptophan, is missing, so a read error is likely. The V call is TRBV4-3, the J call TRBJ1-3; D ambiguous. The CDR3 has 15 residues. Trimming pared 1 base from V and 5 bases from J, leaving 12 bases between. CDR1 is LGHNA and CDR2 is YSLEER in the germline V gene. CDR3 in DNA: TGCGCCAGCAGCCAAGGACCGGGAAGGAGAAACACCATATATTTG. Protein: CASSQGPGRRNTIYL.

CDR3 nucleotides: TGCAGCGTTGTTGTCGGGGTGGCTGGATTGCCCCAGCATTTT. It is translated as CSVVVGVAGLPQHF. V gene TRBV29-1 combines with J gene TRBJ1-5; no definite D call. The CDR3 is 14 residues long. Trimming removed 4 bases from V and 9 bases from J, with 19 bases in between. CDR1 is SQVTM and CDR2 is ANQGSEA in the germline V gene.

This chain uses TRBV7-6 with TRBJ1-1; tentative D call: TRBD1 (6 bases). The V end was cut by 1 base, the J end by 4 bases, with 7 bases between. The CDR3 runs 13 residues. Per the germline V gene, CDR1 is SGHVS and CDR2 is FNYEAQ. CDR3 protein: CASSLGTATEAFF. CDR3 nucleotides: TGTGCCAGCAGCTTAGGGACAGCCACTGAAGCTTTCTTT.

As regards this clonotype: This may stem from a read error, because a much larger clone lies one nucleotide away. J is TRBJ2-3 and V is TRBV6-1, with 7 bases fitting TRBD1. Germline lookup yields CDR1 MNHNS and CDR2 SASEGT. This CDR3 comprises 14 residues. The CDR3 nucleotides read TGTGCCAGCAGCGGGGACAGAATCACAGATACGCGGTATTTT. Residues: CASSGDRITDTRYF.

This clonotype was seen a handful of times. The V and J genes are TRBV6-4 and TRBJ2-1; D unclear. This CDR3 comprises 17 residues. CDR1 MRHNA and CDR2 SNTAGT come from the germline V gene. V lost 6 bases and J lost 1, with 19 bases in between. The DNA for the CDR3 is TGTGCCAGCAGCGCACGGTCCCCTTCCTTTTCCTACAATGAGCAGTTCTTC. Protein: CASSARSPSFSYNEQFF.

The CDR3 DNA follows: TGTGCCACCAGTGGACAGGGGGCCCAAACTGAAGCTTTCTTT. As protein: CATSGQGAQTEAFF. The V and J genes are TRBV24-1 and TRBJ1-1; 10 positions match TRBD1. Trimming cost V 5 bases and J 5 bases; bases outside gene matches: 4. CDR3 size: 14 residues. CDR1 is KGHDR and CDR2 is SFDVKD in the germline V gene.

This clonotype was recorded many times. The V and J genes are TRBV6-5 and TRBJ2-7; 8 positions agree with TRBD1. Germline V gene data show CDR1 as MNHEY and CDR2 as SVGAGI. The CDR3 consists of 15 residues. V was pared by 4 bases and J by 3 bases, with 8 bases of the junction left unmatched. Here the CDR3 reads CASSSFRTGRYEQYF. Here the CDR3 DNA reads TGTGCCAGCAGTTCATTCAGGACAGGGCGCTACGAGCAGTACTTC.